The subject of this entry is one TCR beta chain. Its antigen is not known. The record originates from a study of T cell repertoires in cytomegalovirus infection. Study information: CMV epitopes in the study were HLA-C-restricted (recently identified) and HLA-B-restricted (well studied).

TCRdb analysed the reads with MiXCR anew, one entry per CDR3 protein. The sample shows about 740,000 distinct CDR3 sequences, around 35% of them seen only once. The receptor was derived from a human donor in good health (CMV status not recorded). Some clones in this sample may be carry-over from other donors' samples. The specimen comprised cultured PBMCs, sampled from culture after CMV antigen stimulation.

The CDR3 sequence: CASSLRLAGETQYF. For the CDR3, the DNA is TGTGCCAGCAGTTTAAGACTAGCGGGCGAGACCCAGTACTTC. The chain carries TRBV27 and TRBJ2-5, with 10 bases that match TRBD2. V shed 2 bases, J shed 5 bases, and the junction held 2 bases outside the gene matches. Germline lookup yields CDR1 MNHEY and CDR2 SMNVEV (reference sequence). The CDR3 length is 14 residues.